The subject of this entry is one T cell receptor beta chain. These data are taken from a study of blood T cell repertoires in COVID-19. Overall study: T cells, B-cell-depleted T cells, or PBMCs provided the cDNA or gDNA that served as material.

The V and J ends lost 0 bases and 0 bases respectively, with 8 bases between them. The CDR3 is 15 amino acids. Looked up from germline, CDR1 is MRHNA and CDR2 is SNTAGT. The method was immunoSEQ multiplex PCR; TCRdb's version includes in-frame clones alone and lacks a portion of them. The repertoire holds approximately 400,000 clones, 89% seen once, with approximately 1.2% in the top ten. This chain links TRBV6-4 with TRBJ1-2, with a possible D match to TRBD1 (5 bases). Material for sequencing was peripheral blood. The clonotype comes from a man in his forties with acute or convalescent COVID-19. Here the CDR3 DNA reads TGTGCCAGCAGTGACTCAGGGGCTGCTAACTATGGCTACACCTTC. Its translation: CASSDSGAANYGYTF.